What follows describes a single T cell receptor beta chain. Per germline, CDR1 GTSNPN and CDR2 SVGIG (reference sequence). This CDR3 has 15 residues. The V gene end was trimmed by 4 bases and the J gene end by 1 base; junction bases not matched to a gene: 6. The data were obtained in a study of blood T cell repertoires in COVID-19. Study in general: COVID-19 samples collected from the United States, Italy and Spain covered acute and convalescent phases. PBMCs, B-cell-depleted T cells, or T cells were the source of the cDNA or gDNA that made up the material.

Source study methods: Estimated nucleated cell counts came from reference gene primer amplification. Only in-frame clones appear in the TCRdb table, and some are missing; sequencing was by immunoSEQ multiplex PCR. D and trimming were read from the DNA, whereas the V and J calls and clone size are those reported in that table. The sample records fewer than 400,000 clones, around 86% being singletons. This sequence joins TRBV30 and TRBJ2-5; 10 bases map to TRBD1. The sequencing input was peripheral blood. This receptor was identified in a human donor in a cohort sampled during active COVID-19. CDR3 sequence (DNA): TGTGCCTGGACCCCGGACAGGGGGATCCAAGAGACCCAGTACTTC. It specifies CAWTPDRGIQETQYF.